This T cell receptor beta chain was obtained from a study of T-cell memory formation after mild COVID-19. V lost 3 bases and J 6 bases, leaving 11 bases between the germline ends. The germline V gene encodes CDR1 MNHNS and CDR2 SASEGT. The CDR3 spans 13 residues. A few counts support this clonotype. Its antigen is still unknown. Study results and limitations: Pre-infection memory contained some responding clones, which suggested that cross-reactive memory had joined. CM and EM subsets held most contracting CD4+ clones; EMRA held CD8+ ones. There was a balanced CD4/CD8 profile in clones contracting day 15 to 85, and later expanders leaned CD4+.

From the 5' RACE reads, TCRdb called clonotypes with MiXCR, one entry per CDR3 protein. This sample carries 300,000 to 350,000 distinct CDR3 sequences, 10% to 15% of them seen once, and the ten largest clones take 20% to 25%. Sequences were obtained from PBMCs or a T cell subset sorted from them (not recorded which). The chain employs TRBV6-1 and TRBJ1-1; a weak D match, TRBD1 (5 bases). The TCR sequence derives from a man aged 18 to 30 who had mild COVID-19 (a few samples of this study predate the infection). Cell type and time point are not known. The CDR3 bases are TGTGCCAGCAGTGAGAGGGGTACCCCTGAAGCTTTCTTT. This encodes CASSERGTPEAFF.